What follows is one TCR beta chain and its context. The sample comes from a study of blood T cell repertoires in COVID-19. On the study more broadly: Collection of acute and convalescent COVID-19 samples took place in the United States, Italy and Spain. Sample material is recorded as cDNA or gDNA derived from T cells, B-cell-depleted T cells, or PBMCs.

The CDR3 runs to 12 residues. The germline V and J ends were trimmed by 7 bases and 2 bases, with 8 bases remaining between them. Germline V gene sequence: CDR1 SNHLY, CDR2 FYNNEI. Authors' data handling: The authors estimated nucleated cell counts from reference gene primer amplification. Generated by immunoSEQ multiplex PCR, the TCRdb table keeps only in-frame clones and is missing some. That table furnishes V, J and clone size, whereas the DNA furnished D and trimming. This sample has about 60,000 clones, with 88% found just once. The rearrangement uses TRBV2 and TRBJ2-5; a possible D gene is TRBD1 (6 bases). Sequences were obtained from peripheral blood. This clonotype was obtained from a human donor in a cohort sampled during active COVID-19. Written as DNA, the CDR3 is TGTGCCAGCAAGAGGGGGCAAGAGACCCAGTACTTC. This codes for CASKRGQETQYF.